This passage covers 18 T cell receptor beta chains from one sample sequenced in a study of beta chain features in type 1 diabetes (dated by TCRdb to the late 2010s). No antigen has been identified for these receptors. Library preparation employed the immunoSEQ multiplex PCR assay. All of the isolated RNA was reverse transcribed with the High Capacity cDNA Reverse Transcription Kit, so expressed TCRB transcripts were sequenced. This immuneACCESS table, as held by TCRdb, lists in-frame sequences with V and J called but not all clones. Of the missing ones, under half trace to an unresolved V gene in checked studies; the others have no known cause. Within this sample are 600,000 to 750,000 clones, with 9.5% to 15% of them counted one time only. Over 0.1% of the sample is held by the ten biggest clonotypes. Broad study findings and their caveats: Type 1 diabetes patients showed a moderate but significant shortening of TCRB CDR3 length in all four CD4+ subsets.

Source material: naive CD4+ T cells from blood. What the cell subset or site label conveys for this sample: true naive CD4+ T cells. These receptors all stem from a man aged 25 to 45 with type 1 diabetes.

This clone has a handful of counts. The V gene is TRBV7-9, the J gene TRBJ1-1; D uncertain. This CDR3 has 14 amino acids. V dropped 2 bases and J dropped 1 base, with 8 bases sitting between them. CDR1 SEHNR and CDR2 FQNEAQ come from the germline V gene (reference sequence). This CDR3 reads CASSLNSENTEAFF. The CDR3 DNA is TGTGCCAGCAGCTTAAACTCAGAGAACACTGAAGCTTTCTTT.

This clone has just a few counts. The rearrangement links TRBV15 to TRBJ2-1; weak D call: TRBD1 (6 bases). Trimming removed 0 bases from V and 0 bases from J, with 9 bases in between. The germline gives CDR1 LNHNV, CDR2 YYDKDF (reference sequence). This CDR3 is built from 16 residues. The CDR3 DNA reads TGTGCCACCAGCAGAGATCAGGGGATCTCCTACAATGAGCAGTTCTTC. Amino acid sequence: CATSRDQGISYNEQFF.

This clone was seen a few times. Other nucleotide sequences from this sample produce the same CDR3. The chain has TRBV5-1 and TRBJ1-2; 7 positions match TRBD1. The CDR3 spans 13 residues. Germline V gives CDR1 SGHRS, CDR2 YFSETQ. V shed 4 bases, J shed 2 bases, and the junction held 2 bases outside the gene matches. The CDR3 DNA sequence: TGCGCCAGCAGCCTGGGACAGAACTATGGCTACACCTTC. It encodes CASSLGQNYGYTF.

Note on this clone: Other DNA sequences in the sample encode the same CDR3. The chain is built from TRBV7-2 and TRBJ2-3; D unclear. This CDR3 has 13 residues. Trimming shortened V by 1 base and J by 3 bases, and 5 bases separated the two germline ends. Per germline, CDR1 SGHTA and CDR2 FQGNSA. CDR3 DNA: TGTGCCAGCAGCTTAGTAGGAACAGATACGCAGTATTTT. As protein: CASSLVGTDTQYF.

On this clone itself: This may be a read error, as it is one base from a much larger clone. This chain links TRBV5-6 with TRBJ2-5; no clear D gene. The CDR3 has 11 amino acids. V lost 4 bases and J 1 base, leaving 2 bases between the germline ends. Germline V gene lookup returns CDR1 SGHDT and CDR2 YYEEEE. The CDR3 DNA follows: TGTGCCAGCAGCGCCCAAGAGACCCAGTACTTC. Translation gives CASSAQETQYF.

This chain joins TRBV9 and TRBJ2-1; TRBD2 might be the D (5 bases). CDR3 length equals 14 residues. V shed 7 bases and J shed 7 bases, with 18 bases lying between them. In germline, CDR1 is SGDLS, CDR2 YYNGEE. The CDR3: CASGSGVERNEQFF. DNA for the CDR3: TGTGCCAGCGGGTCCGGGGTAGAGAGGAATGAGCAGTTCTTC. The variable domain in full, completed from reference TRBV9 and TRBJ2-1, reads DSGVTQTPKHLITATGQRVTLRCSPRSGDLSVYWYQQSLDQGLQFLIQYYNGEERAKGNILERFSAQQFPDLHSELNLSSLELGDSALYFCASGSGVERNEQFFGPGTRLTVL.

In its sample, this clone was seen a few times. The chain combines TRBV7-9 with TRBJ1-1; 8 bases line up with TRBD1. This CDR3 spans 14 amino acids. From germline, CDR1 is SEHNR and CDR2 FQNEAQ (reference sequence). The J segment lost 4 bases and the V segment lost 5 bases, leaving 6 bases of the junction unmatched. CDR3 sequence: CASSVTGEVTEAFF. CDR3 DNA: TGTGCCAGCAGCGTGACAGGGGAGGTCACTGAAGCTTTCTTT.

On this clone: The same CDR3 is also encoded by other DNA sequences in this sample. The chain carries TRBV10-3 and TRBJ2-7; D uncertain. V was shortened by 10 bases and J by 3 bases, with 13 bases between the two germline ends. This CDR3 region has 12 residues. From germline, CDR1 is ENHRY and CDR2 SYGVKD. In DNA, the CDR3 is TGTGCCACCCGCTCAGATCACTACGAGCAGTACTTC. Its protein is CATRSDHYEQYF.

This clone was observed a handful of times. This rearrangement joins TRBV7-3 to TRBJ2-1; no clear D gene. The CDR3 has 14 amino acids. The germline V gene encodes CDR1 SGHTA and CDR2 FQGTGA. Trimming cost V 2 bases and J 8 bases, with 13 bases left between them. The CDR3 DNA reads TGTGCCAGCAGCTTAGGACCCCAGCGCGATGAGCAGTTCTTC. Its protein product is CASSLGPQRDEQFF.

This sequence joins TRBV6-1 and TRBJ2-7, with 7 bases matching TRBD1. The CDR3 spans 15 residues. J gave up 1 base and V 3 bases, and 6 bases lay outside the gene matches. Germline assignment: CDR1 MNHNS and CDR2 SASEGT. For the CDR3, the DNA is TGTGCCAGCAGTGATCCAGGGGGATATTCCTACGAGCAGTACTTC. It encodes CASSDPGGYSYEQYF.

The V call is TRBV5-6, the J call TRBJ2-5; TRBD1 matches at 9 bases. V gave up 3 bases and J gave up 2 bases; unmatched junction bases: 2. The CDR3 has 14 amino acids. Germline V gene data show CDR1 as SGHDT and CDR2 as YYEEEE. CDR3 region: CASSWGQGQETQYF. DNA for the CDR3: TGTGCCAGCAGCTGGGGACAGGGTCAAGAGACCCAGTACTTC.

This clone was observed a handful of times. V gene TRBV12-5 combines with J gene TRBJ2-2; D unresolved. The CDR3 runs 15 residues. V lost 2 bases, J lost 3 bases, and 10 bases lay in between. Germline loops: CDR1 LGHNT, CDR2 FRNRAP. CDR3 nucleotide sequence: TGTGCTAGTGGTTTGAGGTGGGAAGACACCGGGGAGCTGTTTTTT. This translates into CASGLRWEDTGELFF.

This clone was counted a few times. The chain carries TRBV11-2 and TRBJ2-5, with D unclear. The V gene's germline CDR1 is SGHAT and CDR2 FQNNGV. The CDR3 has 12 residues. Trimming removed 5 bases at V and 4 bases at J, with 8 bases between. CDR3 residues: CASSTFRETQYF. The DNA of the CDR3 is TGTGCCAGCAGCACCTTTAGAGAGACCCAGTACTTC.

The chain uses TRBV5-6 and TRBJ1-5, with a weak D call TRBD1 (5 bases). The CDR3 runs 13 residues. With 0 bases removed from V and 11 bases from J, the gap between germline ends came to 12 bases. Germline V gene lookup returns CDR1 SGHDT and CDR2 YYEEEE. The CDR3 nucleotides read TGTGCCAGCAGCTTGGGCCGGACATCCGCCCAGCATTTT. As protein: CASSLGRTSAQHF.

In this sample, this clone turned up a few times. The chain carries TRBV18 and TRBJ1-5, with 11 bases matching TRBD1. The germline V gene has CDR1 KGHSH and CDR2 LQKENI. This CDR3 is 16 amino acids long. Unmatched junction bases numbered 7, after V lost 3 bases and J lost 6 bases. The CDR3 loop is CASSPMDRGLGQPQHF. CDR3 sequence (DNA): TGTGCCAGCTCACCGATGGACAGGGGGCTCGGTCAGCCCCAGCATTTT.

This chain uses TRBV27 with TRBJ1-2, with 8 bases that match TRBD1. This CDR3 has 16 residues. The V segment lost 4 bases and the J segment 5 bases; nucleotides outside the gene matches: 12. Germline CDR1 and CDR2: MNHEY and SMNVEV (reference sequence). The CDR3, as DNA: TGTGCCAGCAGTTGGACGGGGACAGGATTTTCTTATGGCTACACCTTC. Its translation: CASSWTGTGFSYGYTF.

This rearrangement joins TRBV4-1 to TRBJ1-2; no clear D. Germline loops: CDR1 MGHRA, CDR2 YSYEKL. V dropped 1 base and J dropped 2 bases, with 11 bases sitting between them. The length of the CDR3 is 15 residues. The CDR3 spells CASSQAPRGNYGYTF. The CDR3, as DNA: TGCGCCAGCAGCCAAGCCCCCCGGGGAAACTATGGCTACACCTTC.

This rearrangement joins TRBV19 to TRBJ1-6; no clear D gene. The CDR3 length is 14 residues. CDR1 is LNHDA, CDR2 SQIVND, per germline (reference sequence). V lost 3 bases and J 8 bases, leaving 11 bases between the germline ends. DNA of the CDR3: TGTGCCAGTAGTATGGGAGGGAATCATTCACCCCTCCACTTT. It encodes CASSMGGNHSPLHF.